Listed below are T cell receptor beta chains from one sample, sequenced in a study of T-cell reconstitution after alpha-beta-depleted transplantation in children. From the PCR reads, TCRdb called clonotypes with MiXCR, one entry per CDR3 protein. The table shows over 400,000 distinct CDR3 sequences, with roughly 44% occurring only once. This material consisted of PBMCs, taken before TCRalphabeta/CD19-depleted stem cell transplant. All receptors derive from a girl aged 2-10 years with aplastic anemia, due to receive a stem cell transplant. Both conserved end residues are part of each CDR3. The order of the fields is D gene, J gene, V gene, CDR3 protein. D genes are given only for firm matches.

D gene: -; J gene: TRBJ2-3; V gene: TRBV18; CDR3 protein: CASSPTVTDTQYF
D gene: TRBD2; J gene: TRBJ2-3; V gene: TRBV6-1; CDR3 protein: CAGGLAGGPRTDTQYF
D gene: TRBD2; J gene: TRBJ2-3; V gene: TRBV20-1; CDR3 protein: CSAILAGHTDTQYF
D gene: -; J gene: TRBJ2-1; V gene: TRBV20-1; CDR3 protein: CSAHKRVMNNEQFF
D gene: -; J gene: TRBJ2-5; V gene: TRBV10-3; CDR3 protein: CAISSLGGETQYF
D gene: -; J gene: TRBJ1-3; V gene: TRBV6-1; CDR3 protein: CASSITDSGNTIYF
D gene: TRBD2; J gene: TRBJ2-5; V gene: TRBV5-1; CDR3 protein: CASSTSGTSGNGETQYF
D gene: TRBD2; J gene: TRBJ2-2; V gene: TRBV4-1; CDR3 protein: CASSPLLELAGRRTGELFF
D gene: -; J gene: TRBJ2-1; V gene: TRBV5-1; CDR3 protein: CASSLGFLNEQFF
D gene: TRBD2; J gene: TRBJ2-2; V gene: TRBV4-3; CDR3 protein: CASSQVMTRGLATGELFF
D gene: -; J gene: TRBJ1-3; V gene: TRBV12-3/TRBV12-4; CDR3 protein: CASSTSASGNTIYF
D gene: -; J gene: TRBJ1-1; V gene: TRBV6-2/TRBV6-3; CDR3 protein: CASSWEREAFF
D gene: -; J gene: TRBJ2-5; V gene: TRBV10-3; CDR3 protein: CAISGSLETQYF
D gene: -; J gene: TRBJ2-7; V gene: TRBV4-1; CDR3 protein: CASSLEQDGAYEQYF
D gene: -; J gene: TRBJ2-7; V gene: TRBV30; CDR3 protein: CAWSGNYEQYF
D gene: -; J gene: TRBJ2-3; V gene: TRBV27; CDR3 protein: CASSLSRALTDTQYF
D gene: -; J gene: TRBJ1-5; V gene: TRBV12-3/TRBV12-4; CDR3 protein: CASTSSDSPNQPQHF
D gene: -; J gene: TRBJ1-3; V gene: TRBV12-3/TRBV12-4; CDR3 protein: CASTLWVSSGNTIYF
D gene: -; J gene: TRBJ2-1; V gene: TRBV5-1; CDR3 protein: CASSSGPGVYNEQFF
D gene: -; J gene: TRBJ2-5; V gene: TRBV7-9; CDR3 protein: CASRGSWDTDGETQYF
D gene: TRBD2; J gene: TRBJ2-1; V gene: TRBV7-6; CDR3 protein: CASSPVTSGRDNEQFF
D gene: -; J gene: TRBJ1-2; V gene: TRBV12-3/TRBV12-4; CDR3 protein: CASSPRPVYGYTF
D gene: TRBD1; J gene: TRBJ2-3; V gene: TRBV10-2; CDR3 protein: CASRPGTGSSDTQYF
D gene: TRBD1; J gene: TRBJ1-2; V gene: TRBV25-1; CDR3 protein: CASSGQGFHTF
D gene: TRBD2; J gene: TRBJ2-1; V gene: TRBV24-1; CDR3 protein: CATSDPGLGDREQFF
D gene: -; J gene: TRBJ1-3; V gene: TRBV11-2; CDR3 protein: CASSFTNTIYF
D gene: -; J gene: TRBJ2-1; V gene: TRBV12-3/TRBV12-4; CDR3 protein: CASTLESGISYNEQFF
D gene: -; J gene: TRBJ1-4; V gene: TRBV29-1; CDR3 protein: CSALGGSVSNEKLFF
D gene: TRBD2; J gene: TRBJ2-2; V gene: TRBV4-2; CDR3 protein: CASGGLAGGELFF
D gene: -; J gene: TRBJ2-3; V gene: TRBV12-3/TRBV12-4; CDR3 protein: CASSAGVPDTQYF
D gene: -; J gene: TRBJ2-2; V gene: TRBV7-2; CDR3 protein: CASSLDFNTGELSF
D gene: -; J gene: TRBJ2-2; V gene: TRBV6-5; CDR3 protein: CASRYDRSSTGELFF
D gene: TRBD1; J gene: TRBJ2-5; V gene: TRBV4-1; CDR3 protein: CASSQVVGTVQETQYF
D gene: TRBD2; J gene: TRBJ2-1; V gene: TRBV7-6; CDR3 protein: CASSLLAGNEQFF
D gene: TRBD2; J gene: TRBJ2-3; V gene: TRBV20-1; CDR3 protein: CSASPLAADTDTQYF
D gene: TRBD2; J gene: TRBJ2-7; V gene: TRBV5-1; CDR3 protein: CASSLVAGVSNEQYF
D gene: -; J gene: TRBJ1-1; V gene: TRBV7-7; CDR3 protein: CASSFLENTEAFF
D gene: -; J gene: TRBJ2-1; V gene: TRBV7-2; CDR3 protein: CAGQSGPGSYNEQFF
D gene: TRBD2; J gene: TRBJ2-3; V gene: TRBV11-2; CDR3 protein: CASSLGLAGVFTQYF
D gene: -; J gene: TRBJ1-3; V gene: TRBV12-3/TRBV12-4; CDR3 protein: CASRLTGTSGNTIYF
D gene: -; J gene: TRBJ1-2; V gene: TRBV30; CDR3 protein: CAWNLVGTYGYTF
D gene: TRBD2; J gene: TRBJ2-3; V gene: TRBV29-1; CDR3 protein: CSVQGLAGVGDTQYF
D gene: -; J gene: TRBJ1-1; V gene: TRBV20-1; CDR3 protein: CSARDPIGNPNTEAFF
D gene: -; J gene: TRBJ2-1; V gene: TRBV13; CDR3 protein: CASSLKHNEQFF
D gene: -; J gene: TRBJ2-3; V gene: TRBV9; CDR3 protein: CASSDRGASTDTQYF
D gene: -; J gene: TRBJ1-1; V gene: TRBV29-1; CDR3 protein: CSVEDRTGGRNTEAFF
D gene: -; J gene: TRBJ2-3; V gene: TRBV20-1; CDR3 protein: CSARRSDTQYF
D gene: TRBD1; J gene: TRBJ1-1; V gene: TRBV12-3/TRBV12-4; CDR3 protein: CASSPRTGGAEAFF
D gene: TRBD1; J gene: TRBJ1-4; V gene: TRBV7-3; CDR3 protein: CAGSGTEEEKLFF
D gene: -; J gene: TRBJ2-2; V gene: TRBV28; CDR3 protein: CASSLTTPTNTGELFF
D gene: -; J gene: TRBJ2-2; V gene: TRBV9; CDR3 protein: CASSTSGTGELFF
D gene: -; J gene: TRBJ2-3; V gene: TRBV6-4; CDR3 protein: CASSSQGTDTQYF
D gene: TRBD2; J gene: TRBJ2-7; V gene: TRBV5-1; CDR3 protein: CASSKRESGLKEQYF
D gene: -; J gene: TRBJ2-3; V gene: TRBV5-1; CDR3 protein: CASSSRRQVNTDTQYF
D gene: -; J gene: TRBJ1-5; V gene: TRBV20-1; CDR3 protein: CSASPLQGTNQPQHF
D gene: -; J gene: TRBJ2-6; V gene: TRBV29-1; CDR3 protein: CSVAGSGANVLTF
D gene: -; J gene: TRBJ2-5; V gene: TRBV4-1; CDR3 protein: CASSQELRGQETQYF
D gene: -; J gene: TRBJ2-5; V gene: TRBV4-3; CDR3 protein: CASSRGRAPGVETQYF
D gene: TRBD1; J gene: TRBJ1-1; V gene: TRBV12-3/TRBV12-4; CDR3 protein: CASSPSRQGWAEAFF
D gene: TRBD1; J gene: TRBJ2-7; V gene: TRBV20-1; CDR3 protein: CSATLTGSYEQYF